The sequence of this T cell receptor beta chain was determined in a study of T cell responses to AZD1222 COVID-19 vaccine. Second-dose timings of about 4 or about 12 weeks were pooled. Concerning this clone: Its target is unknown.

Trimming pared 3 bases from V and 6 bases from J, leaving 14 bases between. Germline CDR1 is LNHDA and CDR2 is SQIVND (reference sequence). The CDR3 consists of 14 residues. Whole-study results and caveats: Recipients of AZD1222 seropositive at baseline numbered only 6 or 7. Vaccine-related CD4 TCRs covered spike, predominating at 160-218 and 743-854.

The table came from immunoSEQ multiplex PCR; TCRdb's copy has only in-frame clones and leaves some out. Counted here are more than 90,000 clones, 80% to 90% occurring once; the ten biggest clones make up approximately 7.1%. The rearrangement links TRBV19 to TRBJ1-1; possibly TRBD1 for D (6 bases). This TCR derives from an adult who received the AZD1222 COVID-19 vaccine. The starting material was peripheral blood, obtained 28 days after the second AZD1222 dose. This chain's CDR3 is CASSIRGPMAEAFF. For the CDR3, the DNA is TGTGCCAGTAGTATCAGGGGACCCATGGCTGAAGCTTTCTTT.